This TCR beta chain is from a study of tumor-infiltrating lymphocytes in oesophageal squamous cell carcinoma. In TCRdb, the PCR reads were re-called with MiXCR into one record per CDR3 protein. Seen here are about 14,000 distinct CDR3 sequences, roughly 47% observed once, and the top ten hold under 50%. This CDR3 region has 12 residues. The germline V gene encodes CDR1 SGHDN and CDR2 FVKESK. The V gene lost 6 bases and the J gene lost 3 bases, with 9 bases spanning the gap. The sequence derives from a male donor with esophageal squamous cell carcinoma. Material: blood. The chain uses TRBV14 and TRBJ2-7, with a possible D match to TRBD1 (6 bases). CDR3 protein: CASRKGGYEQYF. The CDR3 DNA reads TGTGCCAGCAGAAAAGGGGGCTACGAGCAGTACTTC.